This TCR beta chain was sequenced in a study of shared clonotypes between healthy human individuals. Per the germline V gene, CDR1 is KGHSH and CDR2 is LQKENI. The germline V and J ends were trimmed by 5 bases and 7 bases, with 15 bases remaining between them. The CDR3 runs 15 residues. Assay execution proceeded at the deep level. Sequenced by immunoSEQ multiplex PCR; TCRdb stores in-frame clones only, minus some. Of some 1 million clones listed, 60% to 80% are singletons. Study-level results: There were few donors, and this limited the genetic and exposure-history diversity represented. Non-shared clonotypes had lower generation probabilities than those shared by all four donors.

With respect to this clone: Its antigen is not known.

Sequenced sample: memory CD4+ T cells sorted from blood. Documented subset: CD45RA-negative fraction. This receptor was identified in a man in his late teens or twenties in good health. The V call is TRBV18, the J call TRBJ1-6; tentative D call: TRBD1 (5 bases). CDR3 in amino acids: CASSFLGTENSPLHF. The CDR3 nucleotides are TGTGCCAGCTCATTTCTCGGGACCGAGAATTCACCCCTCCACTTT.